These 26 T cell receptor beta chains were all obtained from the same sample, sequenced in a study of blood T cells in healthy people across ages. Alongside a J-beta primer mix, a sample-barcoded 5' primer served in a second PCR lasting about 7 to 11 cycles. TCRdb reprocessed the 5' RACE reads via MiXCR and lists one record per CDR3 protein. The sample lists more than 450,000 distinct CDR3 sequences, roughly a quarter occurring once. This same sample was also taken into another study, of T cells of mothers and their children.

Sequenced sample: blood. These receptors came from a boy aged 2-9 years in good health.

This clonotype was detected a few times. The J gene is TRBJ2-5, the V gene TRBV2; 10 nucleotides match TRBD2. Germline V gives CDR1 SNHLY, CDR2 FYNNEI. V trimming: 7 bases; J trimming: 5 bases; junction bases outside the gene matches: 4. The CDR3 extends over 13 amino acids. The CDR3 coding sequence is TGTGCCAGCAAGCGGGAGGGCCTCGAGACCCAGTACTTC. It is translated as CASKREGLETQYF. The whole variable domain, filled in from reference TRBV2 and TRBJ2-5, reads EPEVTQTPSHQVTQMGQEVILRCVPISNHLYFYWYRQILGQKVEFLVSFYNNEISEKSEIFDDQFSVERPDGSNFTLKIRSTKLEDSAMYFCASKREGLETQYFGPGTRLLVL.

The rearrangement uses TRBV10-3 and TRBJ1-1; possible D gene TRBD1, 5 bases. The CDR3 is made up of 16 amino acids. Germline assignment: CDR1 ENHRY and CDR2 SYGVKD. Trimming took off 3 bases at V and 0 bases at J, with 14 bases between the two ends. CDR3 bases: TGTGCCATCAGTGAACGTAGTCAGGGCCTGAACACTGAAGCTTTCTTT. This encodes CAISERSQGLNTEAFF.

The genes are TRBV19 and TRBJ2-5, with D perhaps given as TRBD1 or TRBD2 (5 bases each). This CDR3 has 13 amino acids. Germline values: CDR1 LNHDA, CDR2 SQIVND (reference sequence). Deletions cut 3 bases from V and 4 bases from J, with 9 bases between. The CDR3 reads CASSMRDLETQYF. The CDR3 DNA follows: TGTGCCAGTAGTATGAGGGACCTAGAGACCCAGTACTTC.

V gene TRBV11-2 combines with J gene TRBJ1-2; TRBD1 aligns across 9 bases. The J segment lost 6 bases and the V segment lost 4 bases, leaving 6 bases of the junction unmatched. There are 14 residues in the CDR3. Germline CDR1 and CDR2: SGHAT and FQNNGV. DNA of the CDR3: TGTGCCAGCAGCTCGAACAGGGGGCTGAATGGCTACACCTTC. Translated: CASSSNRGLNGYTF.

The chain uses TRBV6-2 or TRBV6-3 and TRBJ2-5; D possibly corresponds to TRBD2 (6 bases). The length of the CDR3 is 12 residues. The V and J ends lost 7 bases and 0 bases respectively, with 6 bases between them. Germline V CDR1 and CDR2: MNHEY, SVGEGT. CDR3 sequence (DNA): TGTGCCAGCAAGCGGGACCAAGAGACCCAGTACTTC. It encodes CASKRDQETQYF.

The rearrangement links TRBV7-9 to TRBJ2-5; D possibly corresponds to TRBD1 (6 bases). CDR3 length: 12 amino acids. Germline CDR1 reads SEHNR; CDR2 reads FQNEAQ (reference sequence). V lost 6 bases to trimming and J lost 9 bases, with 14 bases between them. The CDR3: CASSSGVGAQYF. The DNA for the CDR3 is TGTGCCAGCAGTTCAGGGGTCGGGGCCCAGTACTTC. Based on the CDR3 plus reference TRBV7-9 and TRBJ2-5, the full variable domain is DTGVSQNPRHKITKRGQNVTFRCDPISEHNRLYWYRQTLGQGPEFLTYFQNEAQLEKSRLLSDRFSAERPKGSFSTLEIQRTEQGDSAMYLCASSSGVGAQYFGPGTRLLVL.

The V and J genes are TRBV12-3 or TRBV12-4 and TRBJ1-1, with D perhaps matching TRBD1 (5 bases). This CDR3 is 14 amino acids long. V gave up 4 bases and J gave up 6 bases, with 15 bases separating them. The CDR3 coding sequence is TGTGCCAGCAGTTATCAGGGAGCTATCGCTGAAGCTTTCTTT. Its protein product is CASSYQGAIAEAFF.

Concerning this clonotype itself: One end of the junction is discordant with germline, which a read error may explain. The V gene is TRBV7-3, the J gene TRBJ2-5, with D possibly matching TRBD1 (6 bases). This CDR3 contains 15 residues. Germline V gene lookup returns CDR1 SGHTA and CDR2 FQGTGA. This CDR3 is CVSSLTGFLRETQYF. Here the CDR3 DNA reads TGTGTCAGCAGCTTAACAGGGTTTCTAAGAGAGACCCAGTACTTC.

This clonotype was counted ten times or more. This chain joins TRBV29-1 and TRBJ2-1, with D unresolved. With 7 bases removed from V and 2 bases from J, the gap between germline ends came to 12 bases. The V gene's germline CDR1 is SQVTM and CDR2 ANQGSEA. This CDR3 region has 13 residues. In DNA, the CDR3 is TGCAGCGGTGAGGTTAGGCCCTACAATGAGCAGTTCTTC. Amino acid sequence: CSGEVRPYNEQFF.

The chain recombines TRBV6-6 with TRBJ2-5, with D perhaps matching TRBD1 (5 bases). CDR3 length equals 14 residues. CDR1 and CDR2 (germline): MNHNY, SVGAGI (reference sequence). V was trimmed by 2 bases and J by 2 bases, leaving 9 bases between them. The CDR3 spells CASSYNRYQETQYF. The CDR3 DNA reads TGTGCCAGCAGTTACAACAGGTATCAAGAGACCCAGTACTTC.

V usage is TRBV5-5 and J usage is TRBJ2-3; possible D gene TRBD2, 6 bases. This CDR3 contains 14 residues. The ends were cut back, 2 bases at V and 6 bases at J, with 13 bases in the middle. Germline-derived CDR1 and CDR2 are SGHKS and YYEKEE (reference sequence). Here the CDR3 DNA reads TGTGCCAGCAGCTTCCTAGCCCGGGGGGATACGCAGTATTTT. As protein: CASSFLARGDTQYF.

This clonotype was picked up a small number of times. This chain links TRBV6-2 or TRBV6-3 with TRBJ2-1; D is unresolved. The CDR3 totals 18 residues. Germline lookup yields CDR1 MNHEY and CDR2 SVGEGT. V lost 6 bases and J lost 0, with 21 bases in between. CDR3: CASSEPTDPTYSYNEQFF. The CDR3 nucleotides are TGTGCCAGCAGCGAACCGACGGACCCTACCTACTCCTACAATGAGCAGTTCTTC.

This clonotype was counted a few times. The chain links TRBV6-5 to TRBJ2-7, with 7 positions matching TRBD2. V shed 0 bases and J 3 bases; nucleotides not matched to a gene: 5. This CDR3 is 15 amino acids long. Looked up from germline, CDR1 is MNHEY and CDR2 is SVGAGI. As DNA, the CDR3 is TGTGCCAGCAGTTACTCGGGAAGCGGGATCTACGAGCAGTACTTC. This sequence encodes CASSYSGSGIYEQYF.

The rearrangement uses TRBV27 and TRBJ1-2; 8 bases fit TRBD1. V dropped 5 bases and J dropped 3; count of bases not matched to a gene: 11. The CDR3 contains 16 residues. Germline V lookup: CDR1 MNHEY, CDR2 SMNVEV (reference sequence). Written as DNA, the CDR3 is TGTGCCAGCAGTAGAGACAGGGGACTGATTCACTATGGCTACACCTTC. As protein: CASSRDRGLIHYGYTF.

The chain links TRBV6-1 to TRBJ2-5, with unresolved D. The J call may not be correct, given that the DNA end is closer to TRBJ2-1. The germline gives CDR1 MNHNS, CDR2 SASEGT. The CDR3 consists of 14 residues. The CDR3 nucleotides read TGTGCCAGCATCTCCAGGACGATCTACAATGAGCAGTTCTTC. Encoded protein: CASISRTIYNEQFF.

V gene TRBV29-1 combines with J gene TRBJ2-5, with D perhaps matching TRBD2 (6 bases). The J call may be in error: the DNA end matches TRBJ2-1 better. This CDR3 spans 16 amino acids. From germline, CDR1 is SQVTM and CDR2 ANQGSEA. The CDR3 nucleotides read TGCAGCGCCGAGGCCTGGGGACTTTACTTGTACAATGAGCAGTTCTTC. Its protein is CSAEAWGLYLYNEQFF.

This clonotype was recorded a few times. The chain has TRBV4-3 and TRBJ2-7; a weak D match, TRBD2 (5 bases). V was trimmed by 3 bases and J by 4 bases, leaving 10 bases between them. Germline V gene sequence: CDR1 LGHNA, CDR2 YSLEER. The CDR3 has 13 amino acids. The CDR3 is CASSHRRGYEQYF. The CDR3 DNA reads TGCGCCAGCAGCCACCGACGGGGATACGAGCAGTACTTC.

There are a few counts of this clonotype. V usage is TRBV30 and J usage is TRBJ2-2, with D unclear. The CDR3 totals 13 residues. Germline values: CDR1 GTSNPN, CDR2 SVGIG (reference sequence). V dropped 4 bases and J dropped 4 bases, with 10 bases sitting between them. The CDR3 DNA is TGTGCCTGGACGAGGCTATCCACCGGGGAGCTGTTTTTT. Protein product: CAWTRLSTGELFF. The full variable domain, completed using reference TRBV30 and TRBJ2-2, is SQTIHQWPATLVQPVGSPLSLECTVEGTSNPNLYWYRQAAGRGLQLLFYSVGIGQISSEVPQNLSASRPQDRQFILSSKKLLLSDSGFYLCAWTRLSTGELFFGEGSRLTVL.

V gene TRBV20-1 combines with J gene TRBJ1-2; possible D gene TRBD1, 5 bases. V was pared by 2 bases and J by 8 bases, with 15 bases between. The CDR3 is made up of 13 amino acids. Germline CDR1 is DFQATT and CDR2 is SNEGSKA (reference sequence). In DNA form, the CDR3 reads TGCAGTGCTAGATTGGGGGTCCTAAAGGGCTACACCTTC. Protein product: CSARLGVLKGYTF.

The chain couples TRBV6-5 to TRBJ2-5, with 12 bases fitting TRBD2. The J call is in doubt because the DNA end fits TRBJ2-1 better. This CDR3 spans 17 amino acids. In germline, CDR1 is MNHEY, CDR2 SVGAGI. CDR3 in amino acids: CASSYSTSGRSYNEQFF. DNA of the CDR3: TGTGCCAGCAGTTACTCAACTAGCGGGAGGTCCTACAATGAGCAGTTCTTC.

This clonotype was recorded a few times. The chain links TRBV7-2 to TRBJ1-2; 7 bases align to TRBD1. CDR1 SGHTA and CDR2 FQGNSA come from the germline V gene. This CDR3 region has 15 residues. J gave up 5 bases and V 5 bases, and 11 bases lay outside the gene matches. The chain's CDR3 is CASSPDRDPGYGYTF. The CDR3 coding sequence is TGTGCCAGCAGCCCTGACAGGGACCCTGGGTATGGCTACACCTTC. Looking up the rest from reference TRBV7-2 and TRBJ1-2 gives the full variable domain: GAGVSQSPSNKVTEKGKDVELRCDPISGHTALYWYRQSLGQGLEFLIYFQGNSAPDKSGLPSDRFSAERTGGSVSTLTIQRTQQEDSAVYLCASSPDRDPGYGYTFGSGTRLTVV.

This chain connects TRBV9 to TRBJ1-4; D ambiguous. This CDR3 is built from 14 residues. Germline assignment: CDR1 SGDLS and CDR2 YYNGEE. V was pared by 0 bases and J by 0 bases, with 3 bases between. Here the CDR3 reads CASSVGSTNEKLFF. The CDR3 DNA reads as TGTGCCAGCAGCGTAGGGTCAACTAATGAAAAACTGTTTTTT.

The rearrangement uses TRBV19 and TRBJ2-1, with 11 bases aligning to TRBD2. The CDR3 sequence is 15 residues long. Germline CDR1 reads LNHDA; CDR2 reads SQIVND (reference sequence). V gave up 9 bases and J gave up 8 bases; unmatched junction bases: 12. CDR3 residues: CASEPVAGGPDEQFF. The CDR3 nucleotides read TGTGCCAGCGAACCCGTAGCGGGAGGGCCCGATGAGCAGTTCTTC.

The V and J genes are TRBV18 and TRBJ2-7; tentatively, D is TRBD1 or TRBD2 (6 bases each). CDR1 KGHSH and CDR2 LQKENI come from the germline V gene. This CDR3 has 12 amino acids. Trimming took 2 bases from V and 7 from J, leaving 9 bases between them. Written as DNA, the CDR3 is TGTGCCAGCTCACCAGAAGGGGGGGAGCAGTACTTC. Translating gives CASSPEGGEQYF.

The genes are TRBV5-4 and TRBJ2-1, with D maybe TRBD2 (5 bases). Germline lookup yields CDR1 SGHNT and CDR2 YYREEE (reference sequence). V was shortened by 3 bases and J by 10 bases, with 14 bases between the two germline ends. CDR3 length equals 13 residues. This CDR3 reads CASSSDRGGEQFF. The DNA of the CDR3 is TGTGCCAGCAGCTCGGACCGAGGCGGGGAGCAGTTCTTC.

The chain has TRBV12-5 and TRBJ1-2; D is perhaps TRBD1 (6 bases). The CDR3 length is 17 residues. Germline loops: CDR1 LGHNT, CDR2 FRNRAP. Deletions cut 2 bases from V and 0 bases from J, with 16 bases between. This CDR3 reads CASGLLLQDSTNYGYTF. DNA of the CDR3: TGTGCTAGTGGTTTGTTGCTCCAGGACAGCACTAACTATGGCTACACCTTC.